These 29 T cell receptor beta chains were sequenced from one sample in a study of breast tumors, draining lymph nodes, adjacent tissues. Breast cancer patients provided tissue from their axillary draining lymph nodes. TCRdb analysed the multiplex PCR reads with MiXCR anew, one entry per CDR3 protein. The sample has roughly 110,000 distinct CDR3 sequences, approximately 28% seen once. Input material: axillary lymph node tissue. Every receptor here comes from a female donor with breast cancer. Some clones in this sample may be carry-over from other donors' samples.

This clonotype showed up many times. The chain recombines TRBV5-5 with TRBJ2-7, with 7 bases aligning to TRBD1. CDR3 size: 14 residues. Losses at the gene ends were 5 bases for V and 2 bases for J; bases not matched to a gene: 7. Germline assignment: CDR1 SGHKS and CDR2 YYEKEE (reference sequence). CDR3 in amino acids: CASSRDSPTYEQYF. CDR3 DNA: TGTGCCAGCAGTCGGGACAGTCCTACCTACGAGCAGTACTTC.

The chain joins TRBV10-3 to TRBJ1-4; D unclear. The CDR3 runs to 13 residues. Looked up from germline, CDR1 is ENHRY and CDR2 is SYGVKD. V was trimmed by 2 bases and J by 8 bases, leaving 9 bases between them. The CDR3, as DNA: TGTGCCATCAGTGAGAAGGGTGGCGAAAAACTGTTTTTT. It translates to CAISEKGGEKLFF.

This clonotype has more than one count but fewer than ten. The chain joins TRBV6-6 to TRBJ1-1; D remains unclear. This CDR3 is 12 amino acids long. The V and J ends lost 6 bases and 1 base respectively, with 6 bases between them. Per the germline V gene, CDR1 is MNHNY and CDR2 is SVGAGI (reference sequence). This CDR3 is CASSFKNTEAFF. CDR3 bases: TGTGCCAGCAGCTTCAAGAACACTGAAGCTTTCTTT.

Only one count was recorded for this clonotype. As DNA, the CDR3 is TGTGCCAGCAGCCCCCCCGGGGGCGCGGACACCATATATTTT. The encoded protein is CASSPPGGADTIYF. This sequence joins TRBV7-4 and TRBJ1-3; possibly TRBD1 for D (6 bases). Germline CDR1 SGHVT, CDR2 SQSDAQ. Trimming took off 5 bases at V and 8 bases at J, with 16 bases between the two ends. This CDR3 is built from 14 residues.

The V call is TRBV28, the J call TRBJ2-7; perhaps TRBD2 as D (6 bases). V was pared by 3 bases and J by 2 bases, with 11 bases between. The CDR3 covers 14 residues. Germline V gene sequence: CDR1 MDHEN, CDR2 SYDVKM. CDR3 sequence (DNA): TGTGCCAGCAGTTTGTATAGCGGAACCTACGAGCAGTACTTC. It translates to CASSLYSGTYEQYF.

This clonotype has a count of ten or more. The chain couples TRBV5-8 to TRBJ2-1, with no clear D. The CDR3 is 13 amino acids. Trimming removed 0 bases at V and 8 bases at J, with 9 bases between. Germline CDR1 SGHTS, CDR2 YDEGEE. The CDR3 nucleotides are TGTGCCAGCAGCTTGGAGGCTCAGGATGAGCAGTTCTTC. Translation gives CASSLEAQDEQFF.

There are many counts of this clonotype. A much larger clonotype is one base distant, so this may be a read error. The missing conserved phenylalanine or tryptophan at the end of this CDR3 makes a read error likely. The CDR3 loop is CASSPGNDFGYTS. DNA of the CDR3: TGTGCCAGCAGCCCAGGAAATGACTTCGGCTACACCTCC. V is TRBV9 and J is TRBJ1-2, with D hard to call. V lost 4 bases to trimming and J lost 8 bases, with 15 bases between them. The CDR3 runs to 13 residues. The germline CDR1 and CDR2 sequences are SGDLS and YYNGEE.

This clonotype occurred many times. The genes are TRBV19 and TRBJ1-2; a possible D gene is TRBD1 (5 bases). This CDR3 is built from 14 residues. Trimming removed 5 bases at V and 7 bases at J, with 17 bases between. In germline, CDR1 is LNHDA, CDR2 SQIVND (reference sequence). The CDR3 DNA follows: TGTGCCAGTAGTGTGGACACCCCGCTGCCTGGCTACACCTTC. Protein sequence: CASSVDTPLPGYTF.

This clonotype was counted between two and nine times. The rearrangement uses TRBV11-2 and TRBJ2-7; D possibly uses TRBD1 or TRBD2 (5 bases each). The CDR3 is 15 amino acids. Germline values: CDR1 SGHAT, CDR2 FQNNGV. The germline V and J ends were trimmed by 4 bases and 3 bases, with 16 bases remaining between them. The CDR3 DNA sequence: TGTGCCAGCAGCTCCGCCCCGGGACCCAACTACGAGCAGTACTTC. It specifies CASSSAPGPNYEQYF.

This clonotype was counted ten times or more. Here the CDR3 reads CASSPRAGPPGSSSYNEQFF. For the CDR3, the DNA is TGTGCCAGCAGCCCGCGAGCGGGACCCCCGGGGAGTAGCTCCTACAATGAGCAGTTCTTC. V gene TRBV7-2 combines with J gene TRBJ2-1; 7 positions agree with TRBD2. This CDR3 contains 20 residues. Per germline, CDR1 SGHTA and CDR2 FQGNSA. V shed 5 bases and J 0 bases; nucleotides not matched to a gene: 19.

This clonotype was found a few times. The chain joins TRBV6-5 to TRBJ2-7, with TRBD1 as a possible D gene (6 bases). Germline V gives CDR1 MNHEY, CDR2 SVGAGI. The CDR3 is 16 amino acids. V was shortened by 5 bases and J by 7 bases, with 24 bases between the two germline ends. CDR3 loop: CASSQMGHRALGEQYF. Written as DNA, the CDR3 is TGTGCCAGCAGTCAAATGGGGCACAGGGCCTTGGGAGAGCAGTACTTC.

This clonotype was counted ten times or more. This chain's CDR3 is CASSVGLTGSLINEQFF. CDR3 nucleotides: TGTGCCAGCAGCGTAGGTCTTACGGGCAGCTTAATCAATGAGCAGTTCTTC. This chain uses TRBV9 with TRBJ2-1; D unclear. The CDR3 loop spans 17 amino acids. Germline loops: CDR1 SGDLS, CDR2 YYNGEE. Trimming pared 0 bases from V and 6 bases from J, leaving 19 bases between.

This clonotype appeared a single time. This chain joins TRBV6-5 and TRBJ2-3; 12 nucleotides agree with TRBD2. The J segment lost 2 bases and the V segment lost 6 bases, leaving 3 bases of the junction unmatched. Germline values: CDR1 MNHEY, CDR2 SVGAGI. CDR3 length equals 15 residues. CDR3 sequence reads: CASRLAGGFTDTQYF. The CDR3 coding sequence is TGTGCCAGCAGACTAGCGGGGGGCTTCACAGATACGCAGTATTTT.

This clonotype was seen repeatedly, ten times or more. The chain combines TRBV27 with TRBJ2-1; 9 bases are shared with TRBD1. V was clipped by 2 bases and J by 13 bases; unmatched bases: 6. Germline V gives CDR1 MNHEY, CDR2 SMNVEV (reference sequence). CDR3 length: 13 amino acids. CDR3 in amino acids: CASSLGGQGLQFF. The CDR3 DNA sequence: TGTGCCAGCAGTTTAGGGGGACAGGGCCTACAGTTCTTC.

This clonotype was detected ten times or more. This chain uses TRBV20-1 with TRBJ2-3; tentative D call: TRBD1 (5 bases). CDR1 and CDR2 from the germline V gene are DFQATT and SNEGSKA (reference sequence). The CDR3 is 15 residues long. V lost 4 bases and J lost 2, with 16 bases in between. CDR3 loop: CSATLQGPNTDTQYF. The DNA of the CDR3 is TGCAGTGCTACTCTGCAGGGTCCCAACACAGATACGCAGTATTTT.

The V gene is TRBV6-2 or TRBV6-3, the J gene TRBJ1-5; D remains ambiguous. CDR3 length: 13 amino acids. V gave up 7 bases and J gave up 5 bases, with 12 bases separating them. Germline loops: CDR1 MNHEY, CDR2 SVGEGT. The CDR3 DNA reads TGTGCCAGCACCCGGCGCCGGCATCAGCCCCAGCATTTT. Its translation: CASTRRRHQPQHF.

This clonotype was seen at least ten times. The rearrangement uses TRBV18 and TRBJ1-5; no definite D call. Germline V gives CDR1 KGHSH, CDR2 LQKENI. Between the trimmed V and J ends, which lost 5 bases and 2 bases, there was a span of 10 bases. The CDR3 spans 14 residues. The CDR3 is CASSSRRGNQPQHF. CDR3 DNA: TGTGCCAGCTCATCCCGGAGGGGCAATCAGCCCCAGCATTTT.

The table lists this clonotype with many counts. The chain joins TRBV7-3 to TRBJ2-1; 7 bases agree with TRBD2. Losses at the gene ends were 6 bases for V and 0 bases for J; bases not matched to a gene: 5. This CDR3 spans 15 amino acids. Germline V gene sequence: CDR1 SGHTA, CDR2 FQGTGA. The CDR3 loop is CASSVTSDSYNEQFF. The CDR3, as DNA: TGTGCCAGCAGTGTCACTAGCGACTCCTACAATGAGCAGTTCTTC.

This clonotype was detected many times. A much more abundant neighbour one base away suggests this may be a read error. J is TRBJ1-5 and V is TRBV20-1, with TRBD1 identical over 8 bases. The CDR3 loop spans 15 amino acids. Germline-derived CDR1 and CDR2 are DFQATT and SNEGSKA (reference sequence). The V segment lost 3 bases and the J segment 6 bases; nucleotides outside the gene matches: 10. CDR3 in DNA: TGCAGTGCTAGGAAGACAGGGGCAAGGGCTCAGCCCCAGCATTTT. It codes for CSARKTGARAQPQHF.

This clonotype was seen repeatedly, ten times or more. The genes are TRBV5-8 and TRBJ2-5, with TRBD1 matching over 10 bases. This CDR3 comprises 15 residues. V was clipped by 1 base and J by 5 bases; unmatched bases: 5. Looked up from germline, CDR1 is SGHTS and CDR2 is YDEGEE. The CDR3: CASSLRTGGTETQYF. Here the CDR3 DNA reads TGTGCCAGCAGCTTGAGGACAGGGGGTACGGAGACCCAGTACTTC.

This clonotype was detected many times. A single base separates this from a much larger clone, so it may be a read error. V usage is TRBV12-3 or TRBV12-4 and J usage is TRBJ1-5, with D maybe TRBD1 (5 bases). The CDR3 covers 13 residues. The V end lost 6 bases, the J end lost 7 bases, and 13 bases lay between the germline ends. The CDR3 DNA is TGTGCCAGCAGCCACGGGGACGGGCAGCCCCAGCATTTT. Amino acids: CASSHGDGQPQHF.

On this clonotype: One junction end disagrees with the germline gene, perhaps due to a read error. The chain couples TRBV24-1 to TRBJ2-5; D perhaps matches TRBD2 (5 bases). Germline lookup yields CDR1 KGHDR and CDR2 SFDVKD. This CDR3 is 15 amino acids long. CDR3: CATSDFRGSQETPYF. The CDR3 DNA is TGTGCCACCAGTGATTTCCGGGGTTCCCAGGAGACCCCGTACTTC.

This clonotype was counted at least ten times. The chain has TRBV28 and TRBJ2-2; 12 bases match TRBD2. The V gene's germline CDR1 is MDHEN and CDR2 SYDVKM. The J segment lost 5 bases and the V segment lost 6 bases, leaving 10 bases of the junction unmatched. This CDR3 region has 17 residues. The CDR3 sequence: CASSPWTSGKGTGELFF. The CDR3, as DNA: TGTGCCAGCAGCCCATGGACTAGCGGGAAGGGTACCGGGGAGCTGTTTTTT.

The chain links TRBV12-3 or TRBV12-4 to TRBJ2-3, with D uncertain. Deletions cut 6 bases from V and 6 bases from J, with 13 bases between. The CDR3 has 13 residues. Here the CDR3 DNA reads TGTGCCAGCAGCCGCCTCCGGGCTGATACGCAGTATTTT. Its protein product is CASSRLRADTQYF.

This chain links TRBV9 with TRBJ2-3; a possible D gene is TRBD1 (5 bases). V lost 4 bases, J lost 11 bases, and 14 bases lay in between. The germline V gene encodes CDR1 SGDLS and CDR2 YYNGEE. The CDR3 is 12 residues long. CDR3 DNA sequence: TGTGCCAGCAGCTCCCAAGGGGATGAGCAGTATTTT. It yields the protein CASSSQGDEQYF.

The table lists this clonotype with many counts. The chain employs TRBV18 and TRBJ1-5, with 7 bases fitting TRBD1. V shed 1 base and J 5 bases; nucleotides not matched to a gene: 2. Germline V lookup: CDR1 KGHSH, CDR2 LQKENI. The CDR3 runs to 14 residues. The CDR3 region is CASSPRQGDQPQHF. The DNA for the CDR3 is TGTGCCAGCTCACCACGACAGGGCGATCAGCCCCAGCATTTT.

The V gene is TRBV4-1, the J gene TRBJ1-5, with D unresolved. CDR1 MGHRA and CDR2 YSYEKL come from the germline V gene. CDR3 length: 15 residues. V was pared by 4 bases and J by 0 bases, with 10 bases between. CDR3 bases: TGCGCCAGCAGCCCATCAGATAATAGCAATCAGCCCCAGCATTTT. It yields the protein CASSPSDNSNQPQHF.

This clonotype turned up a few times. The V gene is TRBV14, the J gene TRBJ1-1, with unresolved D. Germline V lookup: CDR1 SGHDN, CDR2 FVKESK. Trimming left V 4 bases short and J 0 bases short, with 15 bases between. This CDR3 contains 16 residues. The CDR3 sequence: CASSRDKNLLNTEAFF. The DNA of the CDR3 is TGTGCCAGCAGCCGAGACAAAAACCTCTTGAACACTGAAGCTTTCTTT.

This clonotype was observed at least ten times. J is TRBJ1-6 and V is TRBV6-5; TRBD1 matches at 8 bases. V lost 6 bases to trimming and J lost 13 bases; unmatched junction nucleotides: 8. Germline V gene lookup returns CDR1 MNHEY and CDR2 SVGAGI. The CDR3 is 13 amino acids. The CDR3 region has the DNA TGTGCCAGCAGCCGACAGGGGCCGTCGCCCCTCCACTTT. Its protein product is CASSRQGPSPLHF.